This entry lists 30 T cell receptor beta chains sequenced from one sample in a study of vaccination and CD4 T cells after COVID-19. Sequencing of cultured CD4+ T cell DNA used the Oncomine TCR Beta short-read assay. In TCRdb, the PCR reads were re-called with MiXCR into one record per CDR3 protein. The data hold 13,000 or so distinct CDR3 sequences, with around 29% observed a single time. These TCRs' antigens remain unknown. Treatment indicated: 10-day PBMC culture with coronavirus spike peptide pools or control peptides (ViraFEST assay). The sample here was CD4+ T cells from blood, cultured in vitro, taken before SARS-CoV-2 vaccination. The receptor set was obtained from a human donor who received a COVID-19 vaccine.

The chain carries TRBV9 and TRBJ2-5; weak D call: TRBD2 (6 bases). This CDR3 region has 13 residues. V was pared by 4 bases and J by 5 bases, with 12 bases between. Germline V lookup: CDR1 SGDLS, CDR2 YYNGEE. DNA of the CDR3: TGTGCCAGCAGCCCGGGGGTGGAGGAGACCCAGTACTTC. It yields the protein CASSPGVEETQYF.

The chain carries TRBV30 and TRBJ1-1, with unresolved D. Trimming pared 3 bases from V and 4 bases from J, leaving 9 bases between. Germline assignment: CDR1 GTSNPN and CDR2 SVGIG (reference sequence). The CDR3 runs to 12 residues. This CDR3 reads CAWRGLTTEAFF. The DNA for the CDR3 is TGTGCCTGGAGGGGGTTGACCACTGAAGCTTTCTTT.

The chain carries TRBV2 and TRBJ1-5; tentatively, D is TRBD1 (6 bases). Germline CDR1 and CDR2: SNHLY and FYNNEI. The CDR3 consists of 13 residues. The germline V and J ends were trimmed by 5 bases and 7 bases, with 12 bases remaining between them. CDR3 nucleotides: TGTGCCAGCAGTTCCCCCGGGGGCCAGCCCCAGCATTTT. Its translation: CASSSPGGQPQHF.

This clonotype was seen a few times. The CDR3 here is CSASRTGGSYGYTF. CDR3 DNA: TGCAGTGCTTCACGTACAGGGGGCAGCTATGGCTACACCTTC. The genes are TRBV20-1 and TRBJ1-2; 9 bases are shared with TRBD1. CDR3 length equals 14 residues. CDR1 and CDR2 from the germline V gene are DFQATT and SNEGSKA (reference sequence). V trimming: 5 bases; J trimming: 4 bases; junction bases outside the gene matches: 8.

The CDR3: CASSYGLAGERSDTQYF. In nucleotides, the CDR3 is TGTGCCAGCAGCTACGGACTAGCGGGGGAGAGGTCAGATACGCAGTATTTT. V usage is TRBV7-2 and J usage is TRBJ2-3, with 13 bases identical to TRBD2. With 4 bases clipped from V and 4 bases from J, the junction kept 8 bases outside the gene matches. The length of the CDR3 is 17 residues. Per germline, CDR1 SGHTA and CDR2 FQGNSA.

This chain joins TRBV27 and TRBJ2-6, with 7 bases that match TRBD2. Trimming took 5 bases from V and 4 from J; bases not matched to a gene: 5. Per the germline V gene, CDR1 is MNHEY and CDR2 is SMNVEV (reference sequence). This CDR3 has 15 amino acids. In DNA, the CDR3 is TGTGCCAGCAGTCCTTGGGAGGGAGGGGCCAACGTCCTGACTTTC. Translation: CASSPWEGGANVLTF.

A few counts support this clonotype. The chain recombines TRBV5-4 with TRBJ2-4, with D tentatively TRBD1 (6 bases). The length of the CDR3 is 14 residues. Germline values: CDR1 SGHNT, CDR2 YYREEE (reference sequence). Trimming pared 4 bases from V and 11 bases from J, leaving 19 bases between. The CDR3 sequence: CASSPDSIGDVQYF. The CDR3, as DNA: TGTGCCAGCAGCCCGGACAGCATTGGGGATGTTCAGTACTTC.

The chain has TRBV2 and TRBJ1-5; TRBD1 agrees at 10 bases. This CDR3 is 21 amino acids long. V was clipped by 4 bases and J by 2 bases; unmatched bases: 20. Germline CDR1 reads SNHLY; CDR2 reads FYNNEI. CDR3 amino acids: CASSAQPRTGQGNWGNQPQHF. The CDR3 region has the DNA TGTGCCAGCAGTGCACAACCTCGGACGGGACAGGGGAATTGGGGCAATCAGCCCCAGCATTTT. The full variable domain, with the rest looked up from reference TRBV2 and TRBJ1-5, is EPEVTQTPSHQVTQMGQEVILRCVPISNHLYFYWYRQILGQKVEFLVSFYNNEISEKSEIFDDQFSVERPDGSNFTLKIRSTKLEDSAMYFCASSAQPRTGQGNWGNQPQHFGDGTRLSIL.

V usage is TRBV12-3 or TRBV12-4 and J usage is TRBJ1-1; D is possibly TRBD1 (6 bases). Trimming pared 5 bases from V and 0 bases from J, leaving 13 bases between. The CDR3 loop spans 15 amino acids. DNA of the CDR3: TGTGCCAGCAGTGCCTCGGGACAACTGAACACTGAAGCTTTCTTT. It codes for CASSASGQLNTEAFF.

The gene calls are TRBV12-3 or TRBV12-4 and TRBJ1-3; D gene uncertain. This CDR3 has 14 residues. The V and J ends lost 5 bases and 5 bases respectively, with 13 bases between them. This chain's CDR3 is CASSPTGSRNTIYF. The CDR3 DNA is TGTGCCAGCAGTCCCACGGGGTCGAGAAACACCATATATTTT.

The genes are TRBV7-2 and TRBJ1-2; 8 positions match TRBD1. Germline CDR1 SGHTA, CDR2 FQGNSA. V gave up 5 bases and J gave up 3 bases; unmatched junction bases: 5. The CDR3 totals 14 residues. CDR3 sequence (DNA): TGTGCCAGCAGCCCAAACAGGGGGGACTATGGCTACACCTTC. It specifies CASSPNRGDYGYTF.

The V and J genes are TRBV20-1 and TRBJ1-1; D is perhaps TRBD1 (5 bases). CDR1 is DFQATT and CDR2 is SNEGSKA in the germline V gene (reference sequence). The CDR3 covers 14 residues. The V and J ends lost 0 bases and 0 bases respectively, with 8 bases between them. The chain's CDR3 is CSARDTGMNTEAFF. CDR3 coding DNA: TGCAGTGCTAGAGATACAGGCATGAACACTGAAGCTTTCTTT.

This clonotype was seen a handful of times. This chain joins TRBV24-1 and TRBJ1-5; the match to TRBD1 covers 8 bases. Germline values: CDR1 KGHDR, CDR2 SFDVKD. The CDR3 contains 16 residues. The junction had 4 bases not matched to a gene; V was cut back by 4 bases and J by 0 bases. The CDR3 sequence: CATSDRTGTSNQPQHF. CDR3 DNA sequence: TGTGCCACCAGTGACAGGACAGGGACTAGCAATCAGCCCCAGCATTTT.

The rearrangement joins TRBV29-1 to TRBJ2-3, with 8 bases that match TRBD1. V shed 3 bases, J shed 4 bases, and the junction held 9 bases outside the gene matches. The CDR3 extends over 15 amino acids. CDR1 and CDR2 from the germline V gene are SQVTM and ANQGSEA. The CDR3 protein is CSVDGQGRTADTQYF. DNA of the CDR3: TGCAGCGTTGATGGACAGGGTAGGACTGCAGATACGCAGTATTTT.

The chain joins TRBV12-3 or TRBV12-4 to TRBJ2-1, with D perhaps TRBD1 (5 bases). The CDR3 loop spans 14 amino acids. Deletions cut 1 base from V and 3 bases from J, with 7 bases between. In DNA, the CDR3 is TGTGCCAGCAGTTTAGGCAGGGACTACAATGAGCAGTTCTTC. This encodes CASSLGRDYNEQFF.

This clonotype was seen only a few times. The chain carries TRBV7-8 and TRBJ1-1; a weak D match, TRBD1 (5 bases). This CDR3 is 16 amino acids long. V was cut by 2 bases and J by 0 bases, with 13 bases left in between. The germline CDR1 and CDR2 sequences are SGHVS and FQNEAQ. CDR3 DNA: TGTGCCAGCAGCTTATTCGGGGCCAGGGTGAACACTGAAGCTTTCTTT. Its translation: CASSLFGARVNTEAFF.

Worth noting for this clonotype: In this CDR3 the conserved last residue, phenylalanine or tryptophan, is missing, so a read error is likely. V and J are TRBV7-3 and TRBJ1-2; 7 nucleotides line up with TRBD1. This CDR3 contains 13 residues. J was trimmed by 8 bases and V by 5 bases; bases with no gene match: 8. The germline V gene encodes CDR1 SGHTA and CDR2 FQGTGA. The CDR3 reads CASSPTGATGYTS. DNA of the CDR3: TGTGCCAGCAGCCCTACAGGGGCGACCGGCTACACCTCC.

The chain uses TRBV5-1 and TRBJ1-5; 8 bases fit TRBD1. Germline CDR1 and CDR2: SGHRS and YFSETQ. V shed 4 bases, J shed 6 bases, and the junction held 3 bases outside the gene matches. This CDR3 comprises 13 residues. The chain's CDR3 is CASSVTGGQPQHF. The CDR3 bases are TGCGCCAGCAGCGTCACAGGGGGTCAGCCCCAGCATTTT.

This clonotype was counted a single time. V gene TRBV7-9 combines with J gene TRBJ2-7, with 9 nucleotides matching TRBD1. There are 15 residues in the CDR3. Germline V gives CDR1 SEHNR, CDR2 FQNEAQ (reference sequence). J was trimmed by 6 bases and V by 1 base; bases with no gene match: 7. CDR3 residues: CASSLGTGAKVEQYF. CDR3 bases: TGTGCCAGCAGCTTAGGGACAGGGGCTAAGGTCGAGCAGTACTTC.

The count of this clonotype is one. This chain connects TRBV5-1 to TRBJ1-6, with D perhaps matching TRBD1 (6 bases). This CDR3 region has 14 residues. V lost 4 bases, J lost 6 bases, and 11 bases lay in between. Germline CDR1 SGHRS, CDR2 YFSETQ. CDR3 in DNA: TGCGCCAGCAGCCGAACAGGGAGTAATTCACCCCTCCACTTT. This gives the protein CASSRTGSNSPLHF.

This clonotype was counted only a few times. The chain employs TRBV24-1 and TRBJ1-2, with D unresolved. Trimming cost V 4 bases and J 8 bases, with 13 bases left between them. The CDR3 length is 13 residues. Germline V gene sequence: CDR1 KGHDR, CDR2 SFDVKD. The CDR3 reads CATSESSGVGYTF. The CDR3 nucleotides read TGTGCCACCAGTGAAAGCTCCGGGGTAGGCTACACCTTC.

This sequence joins TRBV24-1 and TRBJ2-1; the match to TRBD2 covers 11 bases. Losses at the gene ends were 5 bases for V and 12 bases for J; bases not matched to a gene: 2. CDR1 KGHDR and CDR2 SFDVKD come from the germline V gene. The CDR3 is made up of 12 amino acids. CDR3 nucleotide sequence: TGTGCCACCAGTGGCGGACTAGCGGGGCAGTTCTTC. As protein: CATSGGLAGQFF.

In its sample, this clonotype was seen a few times. The rearrangement uses TRBV6-5 and TRBJ2-3; tentatively, D is TRBD1 or TRBD2 (5 bases each). This CDR3 is 17 amino acids long. V lost 4 bases and J lost 4, with 21 bases in between. Germline loops: CDR1 MNHEY, CDR2 SVGAGI. Written as DNA, the CDR3 is TGTGCCAGCAGTTCGTTCGCCGGGACGGCTATAGCAGATACGCAGTATTTT. Protein product: CASSSFAGTAIADTQYF.

The sample holds a few counts of this clonotype. DNA for the CDR3: TGCGCCAGCAGCCGCGAGTCGGGACAGCGGTACAATGAGCAGTTCTTC. It specifies CASSRESGQRYNEQFF. This chain uses TRBV5-1 with TRBJ2-1, with 7 bases identical to TRBD1. CDR3 length: 16 residues. Trimming removed 4 bases from V and 4 bases from J; junction bases left unmatched: 11. The V gene's germline CDR1 is SGHRS and CDR2 YFSETQ.

The chain has TRBV30 and TRBJ1-5; the D gene is possibly TRBD1 (6 bases). Per germline, CDR1 GTSNPN and CDR2 SVGIG (reference sequence). V lost 7 bases and J lost 5, with 15 bases in between. The CDR3 runs to 13 residues. The CDR3 DNA reads TGTGCCTTCCGGGGGGGCGGAGATCAGCCCCAGCATTTT. Its translation: CAFRGGGDQPQHF. Full variable domain (remainder filled in from reference TRBV30 and TRBJ1-5): SQTIHQWPATLVQPVGSPLSLECTVEGTSNPNLYWYRQAAGRGLQLLFYSVGIGQISSEVPQNLSASRPQDRQFILSSKKLLLSDSGFYLCAFRGGGDQPQHFGDGTRLSIL.

This chain connects TRBV10-2 to TRBJ2-3; D uncertain. Trimming cost V 4 bases and J 6 bases, with 20 bases left between them. Germline lookup yields CDR1 WSHSY and CDR2 SAAADI. The CDR3 sequence is 16 residues long. The DNA for the CDR3 is TGCGCCAGCAGTGCGGGCTTAGACCCCTTGGTGGATACGCAGTATTTT. Translation: CASSAGLDPLVDTQYF.

This clonotype was picked up a small number of times. The V and J genes are TRBV19 and TRBJ1-1; D is unclear. CDR3 length: 14 residues. Germline CDR1 reads LNHDA; CDR2 reads SQIVND (reference sequence). Trimming removed 3 bases from V and 4 bases from J, with 12 bases in between. The CDR3 spells CASSIGPGSTEAFF. The CDR3 DNA reads TGTGCCAGTAGTATCGGGCCCGGGAGCACTGAAGCTTTCTTT.

The V and J genes are TRBV5-1 and TRBJ1-1; D uncertain. V was cut by 0 bases and J by 1 base, with 7 bases left in between. The CDR3 contains 14 residues. Germline lookup yields CDR1 SGHRS and CDR2 YFSETQ. This CDR3 reads CASSLGPANTEAFF. The CDR3 region has the DNA TGCGCCAGCAGCTTGGGGCCAGCGAACACTGAAGCTTTCTTT.

The J gene is TRBJ2-7, the V gene TRBV4-1; D not resolved. In germline, CDR1 is MGHRA, CDR2 YSYEKL. Trimming shortened V by 1 base and J by 4 bases, and 11 bases separated the two germline ends. The CDR3 totals 14 residues. The CDR3 coding sequence is TGCGCCAGCAGCCAAGGCACTATGGGTTACGAGCAGTACTTC. This encodes CASSQGTMGYEQYF.

This clonotype appeared a few times. The genes are TRBV7-2 and TRBJ1-1; D unresolved. The germline V gene has CDR1 SGHTA and CDR2 FQGNSA. The ends were cut back, 3 bases at V and 1 base at J, with 6 bases in the middle. The CDR3 sequence is 13 residues long. The CDR3 is CASSFPRNTEAFF. The CDR3 DNA reads TGTGCCAGCAGCTTTCCCCGGAACACTGAAGCTTTCTTT.